The 14 T cell receptor beta chains presented below share a single source sample, sequenced in a study of shared clonotypes between healthy human individuals. Generated by immunoSEQ multiplex PCR, the TCRdb table keeps only in-frame clones and is missing some. Here the sample spans 550,000 to 600,000 clones, around 78% being singletons. The sequencing sample was made of PBMCs. All receptors derive from a woman aged 40 to 50 in good health. Some clones in this sample may be carry-over from other donors' samples.

The V and J genes are TRBV21-1 and TRBJ2-1. TRBV21-1 is a documented pseudogene. The CDR3 is 15 residues long. DNA of the CDR3: TGTGCCAGCAAGAAGGGACCCATTATATACAATGAGCAGTTCTTC. Residues: CASKKGPIIYNEQFF.

Points on this clone: This likely reflects a read error, since a far larger clone is one base away. The J gene is TRBJ1-1, the V gene TRBV29-1; 11 nucleotides line up with TRBD1. The CDR3 contains 14 residues. In germline, CDR1 is SQVTM, CDR2 ANQGSEA. This CDR3 is CGVSFGTGGTEAFF. The CDR3 DNA sequence: TGCGGCGTCTCCTTCGGGACAGGGGGCACTGAAGCTTTCTTT.

This chain joins TRBV19 and TRBJ2-1, with a possible D match to TRBD2 (5 bases). V was clipped by 4 bases and J by 4 bases, with 11 bases between them. Germline V gives CDR1 LNHDA, CDR2 SQIVND (reference sequence). The CDR3 covers 14 residues. The CDR3 coding sequence is TGTGCCAGTAGTACCCACCAGCGGTACAATGAGCAGTTCTTC. It translates to CASSTHQRYNEQFF. The complete variable domain, with remaining parts taken from reference TRBV19 and TRBJ2-1, reads DGGITQSPKYLFRKEGQNVTLSCEQNLNHDAMYWYRQDPGQGLRLIYYSQIVNDFQKGDIAEGYSVSREKKESFPLTVTSAQKNPTAFYLCASSTHQRYNEQFFGPGTRLTVL.

This clone was seen a handful of times. This sequence joins TRBV4-1 and TRBJ2-7, with TRBD2 as a possible D gene (6 bases). Germline V CDR1 and CDR2: MGHRA, YSYEKL. Trimming pared 1 base from V and 7 bases from J, leaving 20 bases between. The CDR3 runs to 16 residues. The CDR3 here is CASSQVALRLDDEQYF. CDR3 coding DNA: TGCGCCAGCAGCCAAGTCGCACTCCGACTAGATGATGAGCAGTACTTC.

The chain joins TRBV7-8 to TRBJ2-2, with D unclear. Per the germline V gene, CDR1 is SGHVS and CDR2 is FQNEAQ. The CDR3 runs 12 residues. V was trimmed by 3 bases and J by 8 bases, leaving 7 bases between them. CDR3 sequence (DNA): TGTGCCAGCAGCTTTTTAGGAGGGGAGCTGTTTTTT. Residues: CASSFLGGELFF.

This sequence joins TRBV5-1 and TRBJ2-2; D call uncertain. Trimming left V 6 bases short and J 3 bases short, with 18 bases between. The CDR3 extends over 16 amino acids. Germline lookup yields CDR1 SGHRS and CDR2 YFSETQ. CDR3 loop: CASTSGRLDYTGELFF. CDR3 in DNA: TGCGCCAGCACCTCTGGTAGGCTGGATTACACCGGGGAGCTGTTTTTT.

The rearrangement uses TRBV5-1 and TRBJ2-7; 8 bases are a match to TRBD1. V trimming: 3 bases; J trimming: 4 bases; junction bases outside the gene matches: 9. The CDR3 runs to 15 residues. Germline CDR1 and CDR2: SGHRS and YFSETQ. The CDR3 DNA follows: TGCGCCAGCAGCTCCCAGGGGGCTCGGGATTACGAGCAGTACTTC. It is translated as CASSSQGARDYEQYF. Full variable domain (missing parts from reference TRBV5-1 and TRBJ2-7): KAGVTQTPRYLIKTRGQQVTLSCSPISGHRSVSWYQQTPGQGLQFLFEYFSETQRNKGNFPGRFSGRQFSNSRSEMNVSTLELGDSALYLCASSSQGARDYEQYFGPGTRLTVT.

In its sample, this clone was seen a few times. The genes are TRBV2 and TRBJ2-1; tentative D call: TRBD2 (6 bases). The CDR3 covers 16 residues. V gave up 1 base and J gave up 2 bases, with 12 bases separating them. Germline assignment: CDR1 SNHLY and CDR2 FYNNEI. The chain's CDR3 is CASSEGGGLTYNEQFF. Written as DNA, the CDR3 is TGTGCCAGCAGTGAAGGAGGAGGACTAACCTACAATGAGCAGTTCTTC.

The chain recombines TRBV6-1 with TRBJ1-1, with a possible D match to TRBD1 (5 bases). The CDR3 sequence is 14 residues long. Germline-derived CDR1 and CDR2 are MNHNS and SASEGT. V lost 3 bases and J 11 bases, leaving 19 bases between the germline ends. CDR3 nucleotide sequence: TGTGCCAGCAGTGAGGGGACCGTGTTGTCCGGGGCTTTCTTT. Its protein is CASSEGTVLSGAFF.

The rearrangement uses TRBV7-6 and TRBJ2-1, with D unresolved. The CDR3 runs 15 residues. In germline, CDR1 is SGHVS, CDR2 FNYEAQ. Trimming pared 0 bases from V and 2 bases from J, leaving 8 bases between. The CDR3 DNA is TGTGCCAGCAGCTTAGCGAACGGCGCCTACAATGAGCAGTTCTTC. Protein sequence: CASSLANGAYNEQFF.

This clone was recorded a few times. The rearrangement uses TRBV5-1 and TRBJ2-7, with a weak D call TRBD1 (6 bases). Germline-derived CDR1 and CDR2 are SGHRS and YFSETQ. The CDR3 contains 16 residues. Trimming took 3 bases from V and 5 from J, leaving 21 bases between them. DNA for the CDR3: TGCGCCAGCAGCTCCAGCCCCTTACAGGGAACGGACGAGCAGTACTTC. This sequence encodes CASSSSPLQGTDEQYF.

This chain connects TRBV28 to TRBJ1-5, with D perhaps TRBD1 (5 bases). Deletions cut 6 bases from V and 3 bases from J, with 18 bases between. This CDR3 has 16 residues. Germline CDR1 and CDR2: MDHEN and SYDVKM. The chain's CDR3 is CASRTGGMGTNQPQHF. The CDR3 DNA is TGTGCCAGCAGGACGGGGGGGATGGGAACCAATCAGCCCCAGCATTTT.

The V gene is TRBV7-2, the J gene TRBJ1-1, with D maybe TRBD1 (5 bases). V dropped 2 bases and J dropped 1 base, with 5 bases sitting between them. Germline CDR1 reads SGHTA; CDR2 reads FQGNSA. The CDR3 is made up of 13 amino acids. This CDR3 reads CASSLQGNTEAFF. The CDR3 bases are TGTGCCAGCAGCTTACAGGGGAACACTGAAGCTTTCTTT.

This clone was detected only once. The J gene is TRBJ2-5, the V gene TRBV4-1; D is undetermined. The CDR3 contains 14 residues. Looked up from germline, CDR1 is MGHRA and CDR2 is YSYEKL. The V end lost 1 base, the J end lost 2 bases, and 8 bases lay between the germline ends. CDR3 in amino acids: CASSQVFQQETQYF. The DNA for the CDR3 is TGCGCCAGCAGCCAAGTTTTTCAGCAAGAGACCCAGTACTTC.